What follows describes a single TCR beta chain. Antigen unknown. Germline lookup yields CDR1 SNHLY and CDR2 FYNNEI. The CDR3 spans 11 residues. The ends lost 11 bases at V and 6 bases at J; junction bases unmatched: 6. These data originate in a study of cytomegalovirus exposure and HLA in healthy donors. PCR used 60 Vbeta primers and 13 Jbeta primers. Libraries were prepared by immunoSEQ multiplex PCR; TCRdb keeps only in-frame clonotypes and omits some of them. The sample contains under 200,000 clones, 55% to 80% of which appear only once. General study points: When analyzed later, a missense DCLRE1C variant was found to be linked to TCR beta V- and J-gene trimming.

The specimen was PBMCs. This sequence was found in a woman aged 18-29 years in good health and CMV-seropositive. The V call is TRBV2, the J call TRBJ2-5; 7 bases are a match to TRBD2. DNA for the CDR3: TGTGCCGCGAGCGGGGAAAAGACCCAGTACTTC. This encodes CAASGEKTQYF.